A few counts support the clone carrying this T cell receptor beta chain. Each cDNA got a UMI-containing oligo ligated at its 3' end. An equimolar mix of RC1.1 and RC1.2 primed the beta chain across TRBC1 and TRBC2. MiXCR, applied by TCRdb to the UMI-ligation and nested PCR reads, yields one record per CDR3 protein. The sample shows over 35,000 distinct CDR3 sequences, over 15% of them seen only once. Between the trimmed V and J ends, which lost 5 bases and 5 bases, there was a span of 12 bases. The CDR3 runs to 13 residues. In germline, CDR1 is MNHEY, CDR2 SVGAGI. The data derive from a study of quantifying T cell responses using KT2 cells. Study-level background: Reverse transcription used primers in the TCR alpha and beta constant regions.

The chain couples TRBV6-5 to TRBJ1-2; D is undetermined. Source material: PBMCs spiked with cells of the T cell clone KT2. The receptor comes from a human donor. The CDR3 here is CASSSNLDYGYTF. As DNA, the CDR3 is TGTGCCAGCAGTAGTAATTTGGATTATGGCTACACCTTC.